The following is a T cell receptor (beta chain) sequence with its context. Its antigen is unknown. The V segment lost 1 base and the J segment 3 bases; nucleotides outside the gene matches: 2. This CDR3 contains 15 residues. Germline-derived CDR1 and CDR2 are SGHTA and FQGNSA. The data belong to a study of T-cell reconstitution after alpha-beta-depleted transplantation in children. Overall study results and limits: Surviving recipient T cells and thymic progenitors produced the high day-60 TCRbeta diversity seen in some patients. Most T-cell counts and diversity one year after the transplant came from T cells that were newly produced.

Molecular barcoding with unique molecular identifiers was used for the TCRbeta library. TCRdb used MiXCR to reprocess the PCR reads, holding one entry per CDR3 protein. The data contain almost 250,000 distinct CDR3 sequences, about 25% of them singletons. V usage is TRBV7-2 and J usage is TRBJ2-1; 8 positions match TRBD2. The sequence was collected from a girl aged 2 to 9 with Fanconi anemia, due to receive a stem cell transplant. This specimen consisted of PBMCs, obtained before TCRalphabeta/CD19-depleted stem cell transplant. This CDR3 is CASSLESGGYNEQFF. The CDR3 nucleotides read TGTGCCAGCAGCTTAGAGAGCGGGGGCTACAATGAGCAGTTCTTC.